This entry describes one TCR beta chain. No cognate antigen has been identified for it. No qualities accompany the bases; no much larger clone lies one base away. Libraries were made using the immunoSEQ multiplex PCR assay. Not all clones reach the TCRdb copy of this immuneACCESS table, which keeps in-frame sequences only. Checked studies attribute under half of the gap to unresolved V genes and leave the rest unexplained. The sample data list approximately 170,000 clones, and around 91% of these were observed just once. The top ten constitute roughly 1.5% of the sample. This specimen comes from a study of control samples from healthy donors and cancer patients (TCRdb year 2020). Sequencing input: blood. This sequence originates from a woman aged 50 to 65 in good health.

The CDR3 region reads CASSLVAGGNTGELFF. The nucleotide sequence reads as follows: TGTGCCAGCAGCTTAGTAGCGGGGGGGAATACCGGGGAGCTGTTTTTT. The V and J segments used are TRBV7-2 and TRBJ2-2, with 11 bases aligning to TRBD2. The junction shows trimming of 1 base on V and 5 bases on J, and the gene matches do not reach 3 bases of it. CDR1 and CDR2 are read off the germline V gene as SGHTA and FQGNSA. The CDR3 numbers 16 residues from cysteine through phenylalanine. The CDR3 DNA has 48 bases and is translated from base 1.